The clone carrying this T cell receptor beta chain was found many times. Its specificity is unknown. Molecular barcoding with unique molecular identifiers was used for the TCRbeta library. Each CDR3 protein gets one entry after TCRdb re-called the PCR reads with MiXCR. This sample has about 830,000 distinct CDR3 sequences, with 16% found just once. The data stem from a study of T-cell reconstitution after alpha-beta-depleted transplantation in children. Study-wide results and limits: Newly generated T cells supplied most T-cell counts and diversity one year post-transplant.

CDR1 KGHDR and CDR2 SFDVKD come from the germline V gene. CDR3 length equals 15 residues. Trimming pared 4 bases from V and 5 bases from J, leaving 14 bases between. V and J are TRBV24-1 and TRBJ2-1; D not certain. This TCR derives from a male patient between 10 and 17 years old who had a stem cell transplant for acute lymphoblastic leukemia, so the T cells may come from the graft donor. The sequencing used PBMCs, mostly from graft donor cells, collected 360 days after TCRalphabeta/CD19-depleted stem cell transplant. The DNA for the CDR3 is TGTGCCACCAGTGAGCCCAAGGGAAGTAACAATGAGCAGTTCTTC. It is translated as CATSEPKGSNNEQFF.